These 25 T cell receptor beta chains were all obtained from the same sample, sequenced in a study of prognosis after radiotherapy for stage I lung cancer. Starting from genomic DNA, TCR beta CDR3 was amplified through two-round multiplex PCR. Specific primers for each TRBV and TRBJ gene were what first-round PCR used. Via MiXCR, TCRdb re-called the multiplex PCR reads, giving one row per CDR3 protein. The data show 17,000 or so distinct CDR3 sequences, about 40% seen once. The sample consisted of PBMCs, taken before or after stereotactic body radiation therapy (not recorded which). The receptors were gathered from a donor at least 50 years old with non-small cell lung cancer.

This clonotype has a count of ten or more. Possible read error: a much larger clone is one base away. CDR3 nucleotides: TGTGCCAGCATGCCTTTGGGGGACAGCTATGGCTACACCTTC. It translates to CASMPLGDSYGYTF. The chain joins TRBV6-1 to TRBJ1-2; 7 nucleotides line up with TRBD1. The CDR3 is made up of 14 amino acids. The germline CDR1 and CDR2 sequences are MNHNS and SASEGT. Trimming removed 7 bases from V and 4 bases from J; junction bases left unmatched: 9.

The CDR3 here is CASTVTSGHTDTQYF. The CDR3 coding sequence is TGTGCCAGTACCGTAACTAGCGGTCACACAGATACGCAGTATTTT. This rearrangement joins TRBV19 to TRBJ2-3; 8 bases align to TRBD2. The CDR3 is 15 residues long. Germline CDR1 reads LNHDA; CDR2 reads SQIVND (reference sequence). J lost 2 bases, V lost 7 bases, and 8 bases had no gene match.

Ten or more counts support this clonotype. V is TRBV2 and J is TRBJ1-5; 7 nucleotides match TRBD1. CDR3 length equals 14 residues. From germline, CDR1 is SNHLY and CDR2 FYNNEI. The junction had 8 bases not matched to a gene; V was cut back by 7 bases and J by 5 bases. DNA of the CDR3: TGTGCCAGCAAGGCACAGGGGCAACATCAGCCCCAGCATTTT. Translation: CASKAQGQHQPQHF.

In this sample, this clonotype turned up many times. The CDR3 sequence is CASRPGHHNEKLFF. The DNA for the CDR3 is TGTGCCAGCAGACCGGGACACCATAATGAAAAACTGTTTTTT. The rearrangement uses TRBV12-3 or TRBV12-4 and TRBJ1-4, with D tentatively TRBD1 (6 bases). This CDR3 has 14 residues. V gave up 6 bases and J gave up 4 bases, with 12 bases separating them.

The V and J genes are TRBV6-5 and TRBJ2-5; D is uncertain. From germline, CDR1 is MNHEY and CDR2 SVGAGI. Trimming pared 4 bases from V and 5 bases from J, leaving 5 bases between. The CDR3 is 11 amino acids. Here the CDR3 reads CASSLRETQYF. The DNA for the CDR3 is TGTGCCAGCAGTTTGAGGGAGACCCAGTACTTC.

By share, this clonotype ranks as medium-sized (0.01 to 0.1%). The chain carries TRBV6-1 and TRBJ1-6; no clear D gene. Germline lookup yields CDR1 MNHNS and CDR2 SASEGT. V was trimmed by 7 bases and J by 6 bases, leaving 19 bases between them. This CDR3 is built from 16 residues. Here the CDR3 DNA reads TGTGCCAGCAATACCGACCGCGCAACTAGTAATTCACCCCTCCACTTT. Protein product: CASNTDRATSNSPLHF.

In regard to this clonotype: This may arise from a read error, as a much more abundant clone is one base away. This chain uses TRBV2 with TRBJ1-4; D may be TRBD1 (5 bases). Germline loops: CDR1 SNHLY, CDR2 FYNNEI. The CDR3 length is 12 residues. CDR3 in amino acids: CVSRDPNEKLFF. The CDR3 DNA reads TGTGTCAGCAGGGACCCGAATGAAAAACTGTTTTTT.

As regards this clonotype: This CDR3 is missing its conserved last phenylalanine or tryptophan, likely due to a read error. The limits of the CDR3 on the DNA are not certain, so only TCRdb's listed CDR3 is given. The genes are TRBV12-3 or TRBV12-4 and TRBJ2-3. 8 amino acids form the CDR3, both terminal residues included. The chain's CDR3 is CASSPDVR.

This clonotype has at least ten counts. The chain carries TRBV18 and TRBJ2-3; perhaps TRBD2 as D (5 bases). Trimming removed 3 bases at V and 8 bases at J, with 15 bases between. CDR3 size: 14 residues. The germline V gene encodes CDR1 KGHSH and CDR2 LQKENI. The CDR3 DNA reads TGTGCCAGCTCACCCTTACCTTCACGGGGTACGCAGTATTTT. This sequence encodes CASSPLPSRGTQYF.

Note on this clonotype: A much larger clone lies a single base off, so this may be a read error. This chain connects TRBV4-1 to TRBJ2-7, with 10 bases that match TRBD1. The CDR3 covers 16 residues. CDR1 is MGHRA and CDR2 is YSYEKL in the germline V gene. In nucleotides, the CDR3 is TGCGCCAACAGCCTTATTGGGACAGGGGCCTCATACGAGCAGTACTTC. Its protein product is CANSLIGTGASYEQYF.

This clonotype was found many times. This sequence joins TRBV28 and TRBJ2-5; the match to TRBD2 covers 12 bases. V was clipped by 6 bases and J by 5 bases; unmatched bases: 13. The CDR3 spans 17 residues. Germline CDR1 is MDHEN and CDR2 is SYDVKM. The CDR3 region has the DNA TGTGCCAGCAGGGAGGGCTCTAGCGGGAGGGCCGTTGAGACCCAGTACTTC. It yields the protein CASREGSSGRAVETQYF. The variable domain in full, with the rest retrieved from reference TRBV28 and TRBJ2-5, is DVKVTQSSRYLVKRTGEKVFLECVQDMDHENMFWYRQDPGLGLRLIYFSYDVKMKEKGDIPEGYSVSREKKERFSLILESASTNQTSMYLCASREGSSGRAVETQYFGPGTRLLVL.

The V gene is TRBV20-1, the J gene TRBJ1-3, with 8 bases matching TRBD1. The germline CDR1 and CDR2 sequences are DFQATT and SNEGSKA (reference sequence). The CDR3 runs to 16 residues. Losses at the gene ends were 0 bases for V and 4 bases for J; bases not matched to a gene: 8. The chain's CDR3 is CSARDRRRDRGNTIYF. The CDR3 DNA follows: TGCAGTGCTAGAGATAGACGCCGGGACAGGGGAAACACCATATATTTT.

This clonotype occurred many times. The chain joins TRBV9 to TRBJ2-3; 12 positions match TRBD2. This CDR3 comprises 15 residues. Germline loops: CDR1 SGDLS, CDR2 YYNGEE. The V segment lost 4 bases and the J segment 4 bases; nucleotides outside the gene matches: 4. The CDR3 region is CASSSTSGRSDTQYF. The CDR3 region has the DNA TGTGCCAGCAGCTCTACTAGCGGGAGGTCAGATACGCAGTATTTT.

A note on this clonotype: This is likely an artifact of a read error, given a far larger clone one base away. Here the CDR3 DNA reads TGTGCCAGCAGTTACTCCCTCCCGGGACAGGGAGGAACCGGGGAGCCGTTTTTT. Residues: CASSYSLPGQGGTGEPFF. The J gene is TRBJ2-2, the V gene TRBV6-4; 9 nucleotides match TRBD1. The CDR3 is 18 amino acids. Germline CDR1 MRHNA, CDR2 SNTAGT.

J is TRBJ1-2 and V is TRBV5-1, with 9 bases identical to TRBD1. The CDR3 loop spans 17 amino acids. Germline trimming cut 4 bases from V and 3 bases from J; bases unmatched to any gene: 13. CDR1 and CDR2 from the germline V gene are SGHRS and YFSETQ. The CDR3 reads CASSIRTGAEVYYGYTF. CDR3 coding DNA: TGCGCCAGCAGCATCCGGACAGGGGCAGAGGTTTACTATGGCTACACCTTC.

There are many counts of this clonotype. The chain combines TRBV29-1 with TRBJ2-1, with D unresolved. This CDR3 contains 13 residues. Germline CDR1 reads SQVTM; CDR2 reads ANQGSEA. V dropped 0 bases and J dropped 9 bases, with 12 bases sitting between them. This CDR3 reads CSVEDRLGGEQFF. Written as DNA, the CDR3 is TGCAGCGTTGAAGATCGACTGGGCGGTGAGCAGTTCTTC.

At least ten counts were recorded for this clonotype. The genes are TRBV10-2 and TRBJ1-3, with D possibly matching TRBD1 (6 bases). CDR3 length: 15 amino acids. Deletions cut 4 bases from V and 0 bases from J, with 10 bases between. Germline CDR1 is WSHSY and CDR2 is SAAADI. CDR3 coding DNA: TGCGCCAGCAGTGTTCAGGGGAACTCTGGAAACACCATATATTTT. Amino acid sequence: CASSVQGNSGNTIYF.

This clonotype was found many times. The chain joins TRBV6-2 or TRBV6-3 to TRBJ2-1; tentative D call: TRBD2 (5 bases). Germline-derived CDR1 and CDR2 are MNHEY and SVGEGT. The CDR3 has 16 residues. V was trimmed by 2 bases and J by 0 bases, leaving 11 bases between them. The DNA for the CDR3 is TGTGCCAGCAGTTACCGGGGTGAGACCTCCTACAATGAGCAGTTCTTC. Its protein product is CASSYRGETSYNEQFF.

V usage is TRBV6-1 and J usage is TRBJ2-1; D gene uncertain. Trimming took 6 bases from V and 5 from J, leaving 20 bases between them. The germline gives CDR1 MNHNS, CDR2 SASEGT. The CDR3 loop spans 16 amino acids. In nucleotides, the CDR3 is TGTGCCAGCAGGCCACCCGGGCCGCTAGTAGACAATGAGCAGTTCTTC. This translates into CASRPPGPLVDNEQFF.

This chain uses TRBV6-1 with TRBJ2-3; D possibly corresponds to TRBD2 (6 bases). This CDR3 is built from 16 residues. Germline V gene data show CDR1 as MNHNS and CDR2 as SASEGT. Trimming removed 7 bases at V and 5 bases at J, with 22 bases between. The CDR3 nucleotides read TGTGCCAGCAAAACCGGACTATCGGGAGCCGTAGATACGCAGTATTTT. Translated, it gives CASKTGLSGAVDTQYF.

V usage is TRBV6-2 or TRBV6-3 and J usage is TRBJ2-1, with 8 bases matching TRBD1. Per germline, CDR1 MNHEY and CDR2 SVGEGT. The CDR3 consists of 17 residues. Unmatched junction bases numbered 10, after V lost 5 bases and J lost 1 base. The CDR3 loop reads CASSRRQGPYSYNEQFF. In DNA form, the CDR3 reads TGTGCCAGCAGTCGACGACAGGGGCCTTATTCCTACAATGAGCAGTTCTTC.

V is TRBV5-1 and J is TRBJ2-1; 10 bases match TRBD2. CDR1 is SGHRS, CDR2 YFSETQ, per germline. The junction had 8 bases not matched to a gene; V was cut back by 0 bases and J by 8 bases. The CDR3 has 16 amino acids. This CDR3 is CASSLESGRAVDEQFF. Here the CDR3 DNA reads TGCGCCAGCAGCTTGGAGAGCGGGAGGGCCGTTGATGAGCAGTTCTTC.

This clonotype came up once. A far larger clone is a single base away, which makes a read error likely. The chain recombines TRBV6-4 with TRBJ2-7; D may match TRBD1 or TRBD2 (5 bases each). The ends were cut back, 7 bases at V and 7 bases at J, with 20 bases in the middle. Germline V CDR1 and CDR2: MRHNA, SNTAGT. This CDR3 spans 14 amino acids. CDR3 protein: CASIPRDAAREQYF. The CDR3 DNA reads as TGTGCCAGCATTCCCCGGGACGCAGCTCGTGAGCAGTACTTC.

The chain recombines TRBV6-2 or TRBV6-3 with TRBJ1-5; TRBD1 is a possible D gene (6 bases). The CDR3 extends over 17 amino acids. Per the germline V gene, CDR1 is MNHEY and CDR2 is SVGEGT. The V end lost 2 bases, the J end lost 4 bases, and 18 bases lay between the germline ends. The CDR3, as DNA: TGTGCCAGCAGTTACCCTCCCGAGGACAGAGTAAATCAGCCCCAGCATTTT. This codes for CASSYPPEDRVNQPQHF.

The chain uses TRBV11-3 and TRBJ1-2; perhaps TRBD1 as D (5 bases). Trimming took off 0 bases at V and 0 bases at J, with 11 bases between the two ends. Germline assignment: CDR1 SGHNT and CDR2 YENEEA. The CDR3 spans 16 residues. The CDR3 sequence is CASSLEGRQSNYGYTF. CDR3 sequence (DNA): TGTGCCAGCAGCTTAGAGGGTCGACAGTCTAACTATGGCTACACCTTC.